Listed here are 5 T cell receptor beta chains from one sample, sequenced in a study of T cell responses to AZD1222 COVID-19 vaccine. TCRdb's copy holds only in-frame clones and misses some; the assay was immunoSEQ multiplex PCR. The sample includes over 50,000 clones, around 85% of them seen just once. This specimen consisted of peripheral blood, obtained 28 days after the second AZD1222 dose. Receptors were obtained from an adult who received the AZD1222 COVID-19 vaccine.

This chain connects TRBV4-3 to TRBJ2-7; 7 positions agree with TRBD1. The germline V gene encodes CDR1 LGHNA and CDR2 YSLEER. The V segment lost 0 bases and the J segment 2 bases; nucleotides outside the gene matches: 7. This CDR3 has 16 amino acids. This chain's CDR3 is CASSQDADRLPYEQYF. The CDR3 DNA follows: TGCGCCAGCAGCCAAGACGCGGACAGGCTACCCTACGAGCAGTACTTC.

J is TRBJ2-7 and V is TRBV25-1; 11 nucleotides match TRBD1. The CDR3 is made up of 18 amino acids. CDR1 and CDR2 (germline): MGHDK, SYGVNS. The junction had 11 bases not matched to a gene; V was cut back by 4 bases and J by 0 bases. Here the CDR3 reads CASSGNRDRGISSYEQYF. The CDR3 bases are TGTGCCAGCAGTGGAAACCGGGACAGGGGGATTAGCTCCTACGAGCAGTACTTC.

This sequence joins TRBV9 and TRBJ2-2; D call uncertain. This CDR3 is 14 amino acids long. V was shortened by 5 bases and J by 4 bases, with 12 bases between the two germline ends. Per the germline V gene, CDR1 is SGDLS and CDR2 is YYNGEE. The CDR3 sequence is CASRETVSTGELFF. The CDR3 DNA follows: TGTGCCAGCAGAGAAACGGTGAGCACCGGGGAGCTGTTTTTT.

The CDR3 nucleotides read TGTGCCAGCAGTGCTAGCGGGAGCACAGATACGCAGTATTTT. Translating it yields CASSASGSTDTQYF. The J gene is TRBJ2-3, the V gene TRBV6-4; TRBD2 matches 8 bases. CDR1 is MRHNA, CDR2 SNTAGT, per germline. This CDR3 region has 14 residues. Unmatched junction bases numbered 0, after V lost 4 bases and J lost 0 bases.

This clone was counted between two and nine times. The gene calls are TRBV10-2 and TRBJ2-1; TRBD1 might be the D (6 bases). The length of the CDR3 is 11 residues. The V end lost 10 bases, the J end lost 6 bases, and 10 bases lay between the germline ends. Germline CDR1 WSHSY, CDR2 SAAADI. The CDR3 region is CATGTSNEQFF. In nucleotides, the CDR3 is TGCGCCACCGGGACAAGCAATGAGCAGTTCTTC.